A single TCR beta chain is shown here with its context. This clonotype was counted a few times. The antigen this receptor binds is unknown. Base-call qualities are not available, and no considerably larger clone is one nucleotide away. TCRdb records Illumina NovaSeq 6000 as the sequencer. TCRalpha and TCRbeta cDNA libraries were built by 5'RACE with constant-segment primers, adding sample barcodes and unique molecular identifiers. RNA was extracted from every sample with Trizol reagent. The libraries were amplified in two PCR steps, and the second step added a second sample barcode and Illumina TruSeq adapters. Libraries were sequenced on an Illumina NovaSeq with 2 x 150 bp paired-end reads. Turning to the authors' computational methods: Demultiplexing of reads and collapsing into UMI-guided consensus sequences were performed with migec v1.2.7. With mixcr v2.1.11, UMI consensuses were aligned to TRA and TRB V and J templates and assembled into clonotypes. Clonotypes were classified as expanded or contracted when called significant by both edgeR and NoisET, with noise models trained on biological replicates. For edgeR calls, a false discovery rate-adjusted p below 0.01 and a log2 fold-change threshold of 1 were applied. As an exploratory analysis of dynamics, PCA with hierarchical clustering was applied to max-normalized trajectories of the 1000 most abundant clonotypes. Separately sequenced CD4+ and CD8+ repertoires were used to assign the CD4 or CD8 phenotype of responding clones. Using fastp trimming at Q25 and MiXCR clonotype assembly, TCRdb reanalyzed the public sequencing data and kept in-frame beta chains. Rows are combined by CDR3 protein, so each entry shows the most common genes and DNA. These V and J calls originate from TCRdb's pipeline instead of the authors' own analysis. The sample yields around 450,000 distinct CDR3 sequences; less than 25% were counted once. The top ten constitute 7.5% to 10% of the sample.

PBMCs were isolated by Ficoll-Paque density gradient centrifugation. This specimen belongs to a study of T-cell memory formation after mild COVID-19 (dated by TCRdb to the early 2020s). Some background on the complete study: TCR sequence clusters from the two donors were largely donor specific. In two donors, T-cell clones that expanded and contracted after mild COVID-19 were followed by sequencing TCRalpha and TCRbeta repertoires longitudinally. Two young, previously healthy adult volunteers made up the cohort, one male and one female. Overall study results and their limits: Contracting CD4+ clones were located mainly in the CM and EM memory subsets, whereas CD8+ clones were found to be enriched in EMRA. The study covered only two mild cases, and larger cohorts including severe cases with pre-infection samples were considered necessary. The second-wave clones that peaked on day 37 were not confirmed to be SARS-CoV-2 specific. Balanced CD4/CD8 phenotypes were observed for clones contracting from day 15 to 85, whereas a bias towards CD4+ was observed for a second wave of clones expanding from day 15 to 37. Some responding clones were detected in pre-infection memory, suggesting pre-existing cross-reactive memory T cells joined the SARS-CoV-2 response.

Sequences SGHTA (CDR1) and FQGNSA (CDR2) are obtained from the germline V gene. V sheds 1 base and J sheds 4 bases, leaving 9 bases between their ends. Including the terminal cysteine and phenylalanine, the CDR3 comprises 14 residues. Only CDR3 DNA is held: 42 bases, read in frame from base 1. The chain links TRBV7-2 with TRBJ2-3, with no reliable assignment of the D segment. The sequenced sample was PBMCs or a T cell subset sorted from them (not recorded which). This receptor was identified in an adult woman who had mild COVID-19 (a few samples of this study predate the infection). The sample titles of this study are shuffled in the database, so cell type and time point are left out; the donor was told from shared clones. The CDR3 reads CASSLERAADTQYF. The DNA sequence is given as TGTGCCAGCAGCTTAGAGCGAGCCGCAGATACGCAGTATTTT.